This T cell receptor beta chain was retrieved from a study of OX40 agonist ivuxolimab in advanced cancers. On the study more broadly: As their treatment, patients were administered ivuxolimab, an agonistic anti-OX40 (CD134) antibody.

Sampling times: baseline, cycle 4 day 1, cycle 7 day 1. Only in-frame clones appear in the TCRdb table, and some are missing; sequencing was by immunoSEQ multiplex PCR. Among 6,000 to 9,000 clones, around 75% were seen once, and the ten largest hold 30% to 45%. On this clone: What it binds is not known.

Findings and caveats of the study: With doses of 0.1-3.0 mg/kg, partial responders showed among the lowest clonal expansion. Blood T cells, both CD4+ and CD8+, expanded clonally by week 6 at 0.1 to 3.0 mg/kg.

Germline assignment: CDR1 LGHNA and CDR2 YNFKEQ. V lost 6 bases to trimming and J lost 5 bases; unmatched junction nucleotides: 4. This CDR3 is 14 amino acids long. The origin of this receptor is an adult with an advanced solid tumor such as melanoma, head and neck, liver or kidney cancer. The V gene is TRBV4-2, the J gene TRBJ2-7; 13 nucleotides agree with TRBD2. The material was CD4+ or CD8+ T cells sorted from blood, obtained in a trial of the OX40 agonist ivuxolimab. CDR3 region: CASRFGTSGNEQYF. CDR3 bases: TGTGCCAGCAGATTCGGGACTAGCGGGAACGAGCAGTACTTC.